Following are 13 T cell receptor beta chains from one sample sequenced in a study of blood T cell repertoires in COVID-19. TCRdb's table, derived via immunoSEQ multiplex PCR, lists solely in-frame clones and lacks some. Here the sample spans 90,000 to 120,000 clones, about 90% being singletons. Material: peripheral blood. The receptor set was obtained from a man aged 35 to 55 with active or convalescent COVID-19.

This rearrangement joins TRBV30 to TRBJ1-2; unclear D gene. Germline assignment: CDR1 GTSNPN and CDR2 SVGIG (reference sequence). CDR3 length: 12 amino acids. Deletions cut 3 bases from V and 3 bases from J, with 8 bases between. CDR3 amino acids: CAWRGLDYGYTF. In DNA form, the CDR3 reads TGTGCCTGGAGGGGCCTCGACTATGGCTACACCTTC.

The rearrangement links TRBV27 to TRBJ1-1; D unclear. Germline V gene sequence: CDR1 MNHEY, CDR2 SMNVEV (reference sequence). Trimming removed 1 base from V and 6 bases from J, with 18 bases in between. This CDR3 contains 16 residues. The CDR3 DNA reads TGTGCCAGCAGTTTATGGTCCACCCCCCCCGGGGCTGAAGCTTTCTTT. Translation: CASSLWSTPPGAEAFF.

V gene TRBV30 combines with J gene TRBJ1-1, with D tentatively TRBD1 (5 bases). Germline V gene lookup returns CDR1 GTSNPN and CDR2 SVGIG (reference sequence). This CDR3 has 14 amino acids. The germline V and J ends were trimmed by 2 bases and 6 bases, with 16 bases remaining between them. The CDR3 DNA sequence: TGTGCCTGGAGTTTCCCAGGGTGGTCGTCTGAAGCTTTCTTT. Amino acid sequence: CAWSFPGWSSEAFF.

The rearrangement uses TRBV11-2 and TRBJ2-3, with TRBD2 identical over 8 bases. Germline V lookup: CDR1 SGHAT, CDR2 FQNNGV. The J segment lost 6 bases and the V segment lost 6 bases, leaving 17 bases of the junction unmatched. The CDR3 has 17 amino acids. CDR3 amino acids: CASSLALPGGSDDTQYF. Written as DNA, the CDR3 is TGTGCCAGCAGTCTCGCATTACCGGGGGGGTCCGATGATACGCAGTATTTT.

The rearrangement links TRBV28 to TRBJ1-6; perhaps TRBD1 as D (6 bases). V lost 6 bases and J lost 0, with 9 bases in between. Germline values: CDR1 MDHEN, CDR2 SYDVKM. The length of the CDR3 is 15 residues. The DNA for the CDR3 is TGTGCCAGCAGGGACAGCAGCTCCTATAATTCACCCCTCCACTTT. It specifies CASRDSSSYNSPLHF.

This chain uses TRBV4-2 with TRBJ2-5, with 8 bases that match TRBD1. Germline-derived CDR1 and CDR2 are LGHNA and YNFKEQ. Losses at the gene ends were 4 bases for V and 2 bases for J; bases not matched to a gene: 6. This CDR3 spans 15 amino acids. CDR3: CASSPYGQGQETQYF. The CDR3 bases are TGTGCCAGCAGCCCATACGGACAGGGTCAAGAGACCCAGTACTTC.

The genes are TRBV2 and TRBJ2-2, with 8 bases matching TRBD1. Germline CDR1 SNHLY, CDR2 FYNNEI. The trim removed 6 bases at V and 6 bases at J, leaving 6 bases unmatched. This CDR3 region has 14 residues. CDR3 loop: CASRGQGSAGELFF. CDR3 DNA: TGTGCCAGCAGAGGACAGGGATCCGCCGGGGAGCTGTTTTTT.

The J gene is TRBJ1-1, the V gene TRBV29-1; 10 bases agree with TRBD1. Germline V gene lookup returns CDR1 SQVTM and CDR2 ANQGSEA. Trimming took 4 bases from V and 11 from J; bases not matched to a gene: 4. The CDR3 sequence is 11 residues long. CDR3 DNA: TGCAGCGTTGGGGACAGGGGAATGGCTTTCTTT. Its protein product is CSVGDRGMAFF.

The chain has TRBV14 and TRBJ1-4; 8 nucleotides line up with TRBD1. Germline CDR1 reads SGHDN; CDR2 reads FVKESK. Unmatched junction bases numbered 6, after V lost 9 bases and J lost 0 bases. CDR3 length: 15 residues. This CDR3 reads CARWTGNATNEKLFF. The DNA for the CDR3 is TGTGCCAGATGGACAGGGAATGCAACTAATGAAAAACTGTTTTTT.

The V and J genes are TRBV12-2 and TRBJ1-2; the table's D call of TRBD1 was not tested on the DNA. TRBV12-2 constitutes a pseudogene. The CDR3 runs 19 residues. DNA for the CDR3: TGTGCAAGTCGCTTAACTGAGGGTCGTGGGACAGGGGGCAGGGATGGCTACACCTTC. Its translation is CASRLTEGRGTGGRDGYTF.

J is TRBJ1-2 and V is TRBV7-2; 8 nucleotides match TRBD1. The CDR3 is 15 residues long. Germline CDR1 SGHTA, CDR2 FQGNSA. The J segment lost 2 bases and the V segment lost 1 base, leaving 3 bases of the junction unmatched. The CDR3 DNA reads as TGTGCCAGCAGCTTAGTCCCAGGGGGCAACTATGGCTACACCTTC. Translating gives CASSLVPGGNYGYTF.

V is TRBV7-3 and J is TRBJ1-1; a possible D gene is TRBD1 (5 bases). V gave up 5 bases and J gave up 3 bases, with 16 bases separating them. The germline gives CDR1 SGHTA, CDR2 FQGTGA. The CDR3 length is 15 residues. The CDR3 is CASSPQQVAYTEAFF. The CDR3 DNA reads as TGTGCCAGCAGCCCCCAACAGGTCGCATACACTGAAGCTTTCTTT.

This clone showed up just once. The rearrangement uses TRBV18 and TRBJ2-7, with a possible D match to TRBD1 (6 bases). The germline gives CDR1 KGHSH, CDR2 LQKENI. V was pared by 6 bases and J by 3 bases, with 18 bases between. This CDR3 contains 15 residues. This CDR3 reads CASSPSNGRGYEQYF. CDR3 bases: TGTGCCAGCTCCCCTTCTAACGGCAGGGGCTACGAGCAGTACTTC.